This T cell receptor beta chain was captured in a study of shared clonotypes between healthy human individuals. Study at large: Donor composition was a couple of women and a few men, aged 18 to 49.

In this sample, this clone turned up once. The assay was immunoSEQ multiplex PCR, and TCRdb's table has in-frame clones only and misses some. Here the sample spans about 490,000 clones, roughly 78% being singletons. This sequence originates from a woman in her thirties or forties in good health. Some clones in this sample may be carry-over from other donors' samples. Specimen: PBMCs.

The CDR3 sequence: CASSLPPFRSPTEAFF. CDR3 in DNA: TGTGCCAGCAGCTTACCGCCTTTCAGATCCCCCACTGAAGCTTTCTTT. V usage is TRBV7-8 and J usage is TRBJ1-1; no clear D gene. The germline V gene has CDR1 SGHVS and CDR2 FQNEAQ. CDR3 length: 16 residues. The ends were cut back, 2 bases at V and 4 bases at J, with 17 bases in the middle.